This TCR beta chain stems from a study of blood T cell repertoires in COVID-19. Study context: The study drew acute and convalescent COVID-19 samples from the United States, Italy and Spain.

Using immunoSEQ multiplex PCR, the repertoire was profiled, and TCRdb retains in-frame clones only, with some absent. Of about 25,000 clones in the sample, 70% to 90% were seen once. This clonotype was sampled from a woman of 80 years or more with acute or convalescent COVID-19. The specimen sequenced was peripheral blood.

CDR3 residues: CASSPDRGPYNEQFF. The CDR3 coding sequence is TGTGCCAGCAGTCCGGACAGGGGTCCCTACAATGAGCAGTTCTTC. The chain links TRBV2 to TRBJ2-1; 9 bases agree with TRBD1. This CDR3 is built from 15 residues. Germline V lookup: CDR1 SNHLY, CDR2 FYNNEI. After removal of 5 bases from V and 2 bases from J, the junction contained 4 bases not matched to a gene.